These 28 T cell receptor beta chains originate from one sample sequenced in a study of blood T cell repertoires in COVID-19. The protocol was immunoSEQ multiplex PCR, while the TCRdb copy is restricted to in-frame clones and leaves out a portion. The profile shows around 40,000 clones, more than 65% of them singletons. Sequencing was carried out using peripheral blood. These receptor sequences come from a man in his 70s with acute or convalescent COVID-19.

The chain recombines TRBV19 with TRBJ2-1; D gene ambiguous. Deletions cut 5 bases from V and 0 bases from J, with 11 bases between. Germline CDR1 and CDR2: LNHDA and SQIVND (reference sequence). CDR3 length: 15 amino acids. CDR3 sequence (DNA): TGTGCCAGTAGTTTCGCGGTGAGCTCCTACAATGAGCAGTTCTTC. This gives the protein CASSFAVSSYNEQFF.

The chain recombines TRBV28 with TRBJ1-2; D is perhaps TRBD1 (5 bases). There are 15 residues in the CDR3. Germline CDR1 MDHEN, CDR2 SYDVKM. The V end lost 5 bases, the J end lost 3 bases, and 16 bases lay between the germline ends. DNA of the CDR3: TGTGCCAGCAGTCCCGACAGCTTTCGGGACTATGGCTACACCTTC. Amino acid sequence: CASSPDSFRDYGYTF.

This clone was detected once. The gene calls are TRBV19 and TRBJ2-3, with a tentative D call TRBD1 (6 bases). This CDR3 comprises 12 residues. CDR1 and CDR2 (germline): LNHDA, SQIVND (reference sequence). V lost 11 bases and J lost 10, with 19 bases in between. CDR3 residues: CAAGTPRSAQYF. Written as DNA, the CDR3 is TGTGCCGCCGGGACACCCCGGTCAGCGCAGTATTTT.

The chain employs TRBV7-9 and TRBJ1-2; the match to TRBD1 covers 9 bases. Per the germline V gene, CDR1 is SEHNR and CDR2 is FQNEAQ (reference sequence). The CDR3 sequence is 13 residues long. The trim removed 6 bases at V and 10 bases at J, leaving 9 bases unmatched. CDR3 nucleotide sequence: TGTGCCAGCAGTCAGACAGGGGGAACCGACTACACCTTC. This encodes CASSQTGGTDYTF.

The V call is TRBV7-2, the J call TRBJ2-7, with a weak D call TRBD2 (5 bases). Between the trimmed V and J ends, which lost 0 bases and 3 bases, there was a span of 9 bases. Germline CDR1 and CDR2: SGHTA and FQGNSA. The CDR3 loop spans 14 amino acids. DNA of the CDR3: TGTGCCAGCAGCTTAGCGGGAGCTTTCTACGAGCAGTACTTC. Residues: CASSLAGAFYEQYF.

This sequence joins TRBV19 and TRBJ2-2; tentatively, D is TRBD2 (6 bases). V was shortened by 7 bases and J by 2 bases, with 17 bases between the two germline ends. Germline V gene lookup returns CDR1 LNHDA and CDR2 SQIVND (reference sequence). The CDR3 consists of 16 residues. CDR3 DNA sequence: TGTGCCAGTACTTGGCGGGGTGGGCTAAACACCGGGGAGCTGTTTTTT. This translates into CASTWRGGLNTGELFF. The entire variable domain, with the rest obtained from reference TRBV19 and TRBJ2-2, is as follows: DGGITQSPKYLFRKEGQNVTLSCEQNLNHDAMYWYRQDPGQGLRLIYYSQIVNDFQKGDIAEGYSVSREKKESFPLTVTSAQKNPTAFYLCASTWRGGLNTGELFFGEGSRLTVL.

The DNA for the CDR3 is TGTGCCACCAGCAGATCCCGAGGGACAGGGGGCCAGCCCCAGCATTTT. Translated, it gives CATSRSRGTGGQPQHF. The chain employs TRBV15 and TRBJ1-5; 12 bases line up with TRBD1. Trimming took 2 bases from V and 7 from J; bases not matched to a gene: 6. In germline, CDR1 is LNHNV, CDR2 YYDKDF (reference sequence). This CDR3 is built from 16 residues.

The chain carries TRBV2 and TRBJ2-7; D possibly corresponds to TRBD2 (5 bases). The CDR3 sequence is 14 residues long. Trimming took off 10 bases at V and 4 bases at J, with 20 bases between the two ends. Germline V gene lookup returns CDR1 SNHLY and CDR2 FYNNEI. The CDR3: CANQRFEQAYEQYF. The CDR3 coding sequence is TGTGCCAACCAGCGGTTTGAGCAAGCTTACGAGCAGTACTTC.

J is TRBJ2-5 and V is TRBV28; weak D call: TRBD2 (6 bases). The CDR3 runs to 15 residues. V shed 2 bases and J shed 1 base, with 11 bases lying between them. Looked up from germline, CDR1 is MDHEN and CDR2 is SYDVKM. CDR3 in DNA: TGTGCCAGCAGTTTAATGGGCGGGATCCAAGAGACCCAGTACTTC. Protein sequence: CASSLMGGIQETQYF. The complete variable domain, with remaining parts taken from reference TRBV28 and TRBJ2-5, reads DVKVTQSSRYLVKRTGEKVFLECVQDMDHENMFWYRQDPGLGLRLIYFSYDVKMKEKGDIPEGYSVSREKKERFSLILESASTNQTSMYLCASSLMGGIQETQYFGPGTRLLVL.

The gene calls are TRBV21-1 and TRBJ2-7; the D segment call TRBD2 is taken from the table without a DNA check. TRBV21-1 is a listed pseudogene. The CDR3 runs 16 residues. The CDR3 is CASSKDVRRDSYEQYF. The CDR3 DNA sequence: TGTGCCAGCAGCAAAGATGTCAGGAGGGACTCCTACGAGCAGTACTTC.

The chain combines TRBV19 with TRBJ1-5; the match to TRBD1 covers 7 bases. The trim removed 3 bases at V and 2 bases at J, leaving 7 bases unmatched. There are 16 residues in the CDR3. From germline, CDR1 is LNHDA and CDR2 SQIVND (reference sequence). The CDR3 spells CASSIRGGLGNQPQHF. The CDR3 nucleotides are TGTGCCAGTAGTATCAGAGGGGGCCTGGGCAATCAGCCCCAGCATTTT.

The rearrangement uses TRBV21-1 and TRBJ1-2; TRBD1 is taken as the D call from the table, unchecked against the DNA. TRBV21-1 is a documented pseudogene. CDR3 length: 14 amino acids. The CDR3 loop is CASSKVNRVCGYTF. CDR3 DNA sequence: TGTGCCAGCAGCAAAGTCAACAGGGTCTGTGGCTACACCTTC.

The CDR3 is CAVLPGQSKKLFF. CDR3 nucleotide sequence: TGTGCCGTACTACCGGGACAGTCAAAAAAACTGTTTTTT. This chain connects TRBV28 to TRBJ1-4; 7 bases fit TRBD1. CDR1 MDHEN and CDR2 SYDVKM come from the germline V gene. This CDR3 comprises 13 residues. The V gene end was trimmed by 11 bases and the J gene end by 9 bases; junction bases not matched to a gene: 12.

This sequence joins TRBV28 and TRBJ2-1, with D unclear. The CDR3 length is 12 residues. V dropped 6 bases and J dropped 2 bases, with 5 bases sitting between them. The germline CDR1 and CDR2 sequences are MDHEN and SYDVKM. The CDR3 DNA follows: TGTGCCAGCAGCACAACCTACAATGAGCAGTTCTTC. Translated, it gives CASSTTYNEQFF.

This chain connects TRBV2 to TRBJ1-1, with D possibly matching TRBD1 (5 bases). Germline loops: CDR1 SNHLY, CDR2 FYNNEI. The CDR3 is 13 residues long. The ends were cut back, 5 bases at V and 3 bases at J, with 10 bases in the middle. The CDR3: CASSPGGHTEAFF. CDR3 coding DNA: TGTGCCAGCAGTCCCGGGGGTCACACTGAAGCTTTCTTT.

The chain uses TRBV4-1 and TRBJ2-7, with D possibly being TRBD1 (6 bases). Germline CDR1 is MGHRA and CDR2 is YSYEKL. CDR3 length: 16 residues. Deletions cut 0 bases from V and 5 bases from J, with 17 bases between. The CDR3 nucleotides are TGCGCCAGCAGCCAAGAGTCAGGACAGAGTAGCGACGAGCAGTACTTC. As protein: CASSQESGQSSDEQYF.

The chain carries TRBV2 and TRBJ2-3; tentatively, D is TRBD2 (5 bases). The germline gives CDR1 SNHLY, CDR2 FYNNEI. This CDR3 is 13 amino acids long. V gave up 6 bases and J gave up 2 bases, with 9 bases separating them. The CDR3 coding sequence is TGTGCCAGCAGGTGGGAGATCACAGATACGCAGTATTTT. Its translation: CASRWEITDTQYF.

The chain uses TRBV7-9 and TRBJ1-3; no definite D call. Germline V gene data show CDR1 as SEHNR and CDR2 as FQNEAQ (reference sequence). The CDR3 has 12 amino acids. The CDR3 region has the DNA TGTGCTTTGGGAGGTTCTGGAAACACCATATATTTT. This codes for CALGGSGNTIYF.

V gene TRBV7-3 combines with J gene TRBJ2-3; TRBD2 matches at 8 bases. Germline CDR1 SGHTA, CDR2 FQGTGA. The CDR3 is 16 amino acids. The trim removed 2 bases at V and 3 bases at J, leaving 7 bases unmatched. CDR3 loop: CASSLYGAGDTDTQYF. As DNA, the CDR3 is TGTGCCAGCAGCTTATACGGAGCGGGAGATACAGATACGCAGTATTTT.

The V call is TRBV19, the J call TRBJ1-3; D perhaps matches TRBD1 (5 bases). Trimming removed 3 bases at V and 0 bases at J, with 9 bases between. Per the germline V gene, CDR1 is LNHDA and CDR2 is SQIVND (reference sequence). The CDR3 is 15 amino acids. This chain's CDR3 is CASSIAGNSGNTIYF. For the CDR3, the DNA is TGTGCCAGTAGTATCGCAGGGAACTCTGGAAACACCATATATTTT.

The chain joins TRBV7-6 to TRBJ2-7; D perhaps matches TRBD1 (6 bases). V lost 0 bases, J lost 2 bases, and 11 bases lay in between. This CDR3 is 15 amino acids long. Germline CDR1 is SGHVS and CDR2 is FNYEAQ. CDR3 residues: CASSLASTGAYEQYF. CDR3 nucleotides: TGTGCCAGCAGCTTAGCTTCGACAGGAGCCTACGAGCAGTACTTC.

The CDR3 sequence: CASNKLAYGYTF. The CDR3 nucleotides read TGTGCCAGCAATAAGCTAGCATATGGCTACACCTTC. The chain is built from TRBV28 and TRBJ1-2; D remains ambiguous. Trimming took 7 bases from V and 5 from J, leaving 11 bases between them. Germline CDR1 and CDR2: MDHEN and SYDVKM. This CDR3 spans 12 amino acids.

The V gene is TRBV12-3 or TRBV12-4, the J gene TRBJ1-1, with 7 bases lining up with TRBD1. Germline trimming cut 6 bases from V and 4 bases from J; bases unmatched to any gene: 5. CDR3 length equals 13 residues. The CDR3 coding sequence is TGTGCCAGCAGACAGGGGTTGGGCACTGAAGCTTTCTTT. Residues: CASRQGLGTEAFF.

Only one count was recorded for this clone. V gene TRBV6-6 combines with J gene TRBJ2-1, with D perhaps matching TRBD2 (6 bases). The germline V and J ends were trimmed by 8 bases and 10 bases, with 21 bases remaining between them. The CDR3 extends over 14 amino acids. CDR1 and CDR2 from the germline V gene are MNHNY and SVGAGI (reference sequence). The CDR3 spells CASVPAGLGGEQFF. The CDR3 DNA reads TGTGCCAGCGTTCCAGCGGGCTTAGGAGGGGAGCAGTTCTTC.

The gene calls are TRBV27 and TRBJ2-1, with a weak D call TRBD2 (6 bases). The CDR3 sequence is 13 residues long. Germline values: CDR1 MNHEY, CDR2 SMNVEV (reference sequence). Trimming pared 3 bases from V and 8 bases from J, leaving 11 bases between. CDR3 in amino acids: CASSLGGYDEQFF. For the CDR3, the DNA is TGTGCCAGCAGTTTGGGGGGATACGATGAGCAGTTCTTC.

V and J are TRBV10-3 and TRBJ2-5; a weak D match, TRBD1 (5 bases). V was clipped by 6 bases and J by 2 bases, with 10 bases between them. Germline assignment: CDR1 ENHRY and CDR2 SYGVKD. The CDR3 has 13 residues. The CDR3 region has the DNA TGTGCCATCAGCAGGGATCAGCAAGAGACCCAGTACTTC. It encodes CAISRDQQETQYF.

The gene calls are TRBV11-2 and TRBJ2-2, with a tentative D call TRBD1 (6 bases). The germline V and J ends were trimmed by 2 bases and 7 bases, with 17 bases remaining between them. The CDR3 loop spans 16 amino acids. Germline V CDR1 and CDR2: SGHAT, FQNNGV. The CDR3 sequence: CASSLRGDRRSGELFF. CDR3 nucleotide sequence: TGTGCCAGCAGCTTAAGGGGAGACAGGAGGAGCGGGGAGCTGTTTTTT.

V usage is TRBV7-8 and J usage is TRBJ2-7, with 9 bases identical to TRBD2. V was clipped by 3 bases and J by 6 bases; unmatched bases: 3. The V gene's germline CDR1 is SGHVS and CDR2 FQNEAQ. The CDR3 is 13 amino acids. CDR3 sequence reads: CASSFSGSGEQYF. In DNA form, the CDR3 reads TGTGCCAGCAGCTTTAGCGGGAGTGGCGAGCAGTACTTC.